The 18 T cell receptor beta chains below were found in one sample sequenced in a study of shared clonotypes between healthy human individuals. Sequencing was performed with immunoSEQ multiplex PCR; in TCRdb, only in-frame clones are kept and a portion is missing. The table has 1,400,000 or so clones, approximately 98.5% seen once; the top ten hold approximately 0.4%. Specimen: naive CD4+ T cells sorted from blood. Subset of the sample: CD45RA+ positively selected. These receptors were taken from a man under 40 in good health.

The chain combines TRBV7-9 with TRBJ2-5, with 8 bases identical to TRBD2. The CDR3 contains 13 residues. V lost 1 base and J lost 13; bases outside the gene matches: 8. CDR1 and CDR2 (germline): SEHNR, FQNEAQ (reference sequence). The CDR3 DNA reads as TGTGCCAGCAGCTTAGTGGAAGCGGGAGAGGTGTACTTC. It codes for CASSLVEAGEVYF.

The chain is built from TRBV9 and TRBJ2-3, with a weak D call TRBD1 (5 bases). Per the germline V gene, CDR1 is SGDLS and CDR2 is YYNGEE. The ends were cut back, 2 bases at V and 0 bases at J, with 13 bases in the middle. CDR3 length: 16 residues. In DNA form, the CDR3 reads TGTGCCAGCAGCGTCTTTGACAGTGCTAGCACAGATACGCAGTATTTT. Protein product: CASSVFDSASTDTQYF.

The chain joins TRBV11-2 to TRBJ2-3; 12 positions agree with TRBD2. The CDR3 consists of 13 residues. From germline, CDR1 is SGHAT and CDR2 FQNNGV. Germline trimming cut 8 bases from V and 3 bases from J; bases unmatched to any gene: 0. The CDR3 DNA sequence: TGTGCCAGCGGACTAGCGGGAACAGATACGCAGTATTTT. This translates into CASGLAGTDTQYF.

The V and J genes are TRBV13 and TRBJ2-7; 8 bases fit TRBD1. Germline-derived CDR1 and CDR2 are PRHDT and FYEKMQ (reference sequence). The V gene end was trimmed by 4 bases and the J gene end by 6 bases; junction bases not matched to a gene: 11. The CDR3 runs 15 residues. For the CDR3, the DNA is TGTGCCAGCAGCTCCACACCAGGGGGCAAGCGCGAGCAGTACTTC. This encodes CASSSTPGGKREQYF.

The chain uses TRBV6-6 and TRBJ2-1; D not resolved. This CDR3 spans 13 amino acids. Trimming pared 8 bases from V and 3 bases from J, leaving 11 bases between. In germline, CDR1 is MNHNY, CDR2 SVGAGI (reference sequence). The CDR3 sequence: CASRPVGYNEQFF. CDR3 coding DNA: TGTGCCAGCCGACCCGTGGGCTACAATGAGCAGTTCTTC.

The V gene is TRBV28, the J gene TRBJ1-4, with D unresolved. The V end lost 6 bases, the J end lost 8 bases, and 7 bases lay between the germline ends. Germline V CDR1 and CDR2: MDHEN, SYDVKM. The CDR3 consists of 11 residues. In nucleotides, the CDR3 is TGTGCCAGCAGGGTACAGGAAAAACTGTTTTTT. This sequence encodes CASRVQEKLFF.

This sequence joins TRBV7-3 and TRBJ2-5, with D possibly TRBD1 on 5 matching bases. CDR1 SGHTA and CDR2 FQGTGA come from the germline V gene. The CDR3 runs 16 residues. V was cut by 4 bases and J by 4 bases, with 19 bases left in between. In DNA form, the CDR3 reads TGTGCCAGCAGCTCCATCCCCCAGGGATCTGGAGAGACCCAGTACTTC. As protein: CASSSIPQGSGETQYF.

The chain recombines TRBV5-1 with TRBJ2-7; 9 positions match TRBD2. Trimming cost V 4 bases and J 3 bases; bases outside gene matches: 11. The germline gives CDR1 SGHRS, CDR2 YFSETQ. The CDR3 loop spans 16 amino acids. In nucleotides, the CDR3 is TGCGCCAGCAGCCCCCTTTCTAGCGGGATATTCTACGAGCAGTACTTC. Encoded protein: CASSPLSSGIFYEQYF.

V is TRBV5-1 and J is TRBJ2-1; TRBD2 is a possible D gene (5 bases). The CDR3 covers 14 residues. Germline lookup yields CDR1 SGHRS and CDR2 YFSETQ. Trimming shortened V by 1 base and J by 5 bases, and 10 bases separated the two germline ends. The CDR3 nucleotides are TGCGCCAGCAGCTTGAGAGGGAATAACAATGAGCAGTTCTTC. Protein product: CASSLRGNNNEQFF.

J is TRBJ1-1 and V is TRBV28; the match to TRBD1 covers 7 bases. Looked up from germline, CDR1 is MDHEN and CDR2 is SYDVKM. The CDR3 has 14 residues. V was pared by 7 bases and J by 4 bases, with 9 bases of the junction left unmatched. DNA of the CDR3: TGTGCCAGCACCTATGACAGGGTGGTCACTGAAGCTTTCTTT. Its translation: CASTYDRVVTEAFF.

CDR3 sequence (DNA): TGCGCCAGCAGCCATCCCGGACGTGGTCGGCATGAAAAACTGTTTTTT. Protein sequence: CASSHPGRGRHEKLFF. The rearrangement joins TRBV4-1 to TRBJ1-4; the D is unclear. CDR3 size: 16 residues. The V end was cut by 3 bases, the J end by 6 bases, with 17 bases between. CDR1 is MGHRA and CDR2 is YSYEKL in the germline V gene.

This clone was picked up one time. The J gene is TRBJ2-1, the V gene TRBV10-3, with 13 bases identical to TRBD2. The CDR3 has 15 residues. The V gene's germline CDR1 is ENHRY and CDR2 SYGVKD. Trimming at V came to 10 bases and at J to 0 bases, leaving 3 bases not matched to a gene. This chain's CDR3 is CATWTSGSSYNEQFF. CDR3 coding DNA: TGTGCCACCTGGACTAGCGGGAGCTCCTACAATGAGCAGTTCTTC.

The gene calls are TRBV19 and TRBJ2-7; no clear D gene. The CDR3 is 14 residues long. Germline values: CDR1 LNHDA, CDR2 SQIVND (reference sequence). V dropped 3 bases and J dropped 3 bases, with 12 bases sitting between them. The CDR3 loop reads CASSISAVSYEQYF. As DNA, the CDR3 is TGTGCCAGTAGTATTTCGGCAGTAAGCTACGAGCAGTACTTC.

This clone showed up just once. The V call is TRBV18, the J call TRBJ2-1; 12 bases fit TRBD2. This CDR3 has 15 amino acids. After removal of 6 bases from V and 8 bases from J, the junction contained 8 bases not matched to a gene. Per the germline V gene, CDR1 is KGHSH and CDR2 is LQKENI. The CDR3 spells CASSQTSGRIDEQFF. CDR3 bases: TGTGCCAGCTCCCAAACTAGCGGGAGGATAGATGAGCAGTTCTTC.

This chain links TRBV6-6 with TRBJ2-2; D is uncertain. CDR1 is MNHNY and CDR2 is SVGAGI in the germline V gene (reference sequence). The length of the CDR3 is 13 residues. The V end was cut by 11 bases, the J end by 1 base, with 11 bases between. The CDR3 nucleotides read TGTGCCGGGCAGACGGGGAACACCGGGGAGCTGTTTTTT. This translates into CAGQTGNTGELFF.

The V gene is TRBV13, the J gene TRBJ2-5; 7 positions agree with TRBD1. This CDR3 has 14 residues. J was trimmed by 3 bases and V by 5 bases; bases with no gene match: 6. Per germline, CDR1 PRHDT and CDR2 FYEKMQ (reference sequence). The CDR3 here is CASSDRDSEETQYF. CDR3 DNA sequence: TGTGCCAGCAGCGACCGGGACAGTGAAGAGACCCAGTACTTC.

As concerns this clone: Germline and junction disagree at one end, which may indicate a read error. This chain connects TRBV7-7 to TRBJ2-5; D is perhaps TRBD2 (5 bases). The CDR3 loop spans 15 amino acids. CDR1 is SSHAT and CDR2 is FNYEAQ in the germline V gene (reference sequence). The CDR3 DNA reads as TGTGCTAGCAGCTTAGAGGGATCGAGTCAAGAGACCCAGTACTTC. It translates to CASSLEGSSQETQYF.

This clone has just one count. The V and J genes are TRBV18 and TRBJ2-2; TRBD2 aligns across 8 bases. The CDR3 contains 17 residues. Germline assignment: CDR1 KGHSH and CDR2 LQKENI. Trimming at V came to 2 bases and at J to 2 bases, leaving 7 bases not matched to a gene. CDR3 DNA sequence: TGTGCCAGCTCACCAATAGCGGCGGGAGGTAACACCGGGGAGCTGTTTTTT. Translation: CASSPIAAGGNTGELFF.